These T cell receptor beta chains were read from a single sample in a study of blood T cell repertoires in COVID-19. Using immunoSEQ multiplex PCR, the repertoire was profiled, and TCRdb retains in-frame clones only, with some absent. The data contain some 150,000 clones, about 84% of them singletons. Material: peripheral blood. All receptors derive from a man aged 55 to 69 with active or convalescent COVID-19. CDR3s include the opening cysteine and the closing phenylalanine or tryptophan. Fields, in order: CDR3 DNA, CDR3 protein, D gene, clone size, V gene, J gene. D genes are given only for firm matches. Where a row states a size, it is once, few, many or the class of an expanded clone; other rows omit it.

TGTGCCAGTAGTATTGAGAGCTCTGAGCAGTTCTTC	CASSIESSEQFF	.	.	TRBV19	TRBJ2-1
TGTGCCAGCAATCGGGACCTCAGGGGTCAGCCCCAGCATTTT	CASNRDLRGQPQHF	.	once	TRBV6-5	TRBJ1-5
TGTGCCAGCAGTGAATCTCCGGGACATAATCAAGAGACCCAGTACTTC	CASSESPGHNQETQYF	.	.	TRBV25-1	TRBJ2-5
TGTGCCAGCAGTCCTGCGGGGAGTAGGGAGACCCAGTACTTC	CASSPAGSRETQYF	.	.	TRBV28	TRBJ2-5
TGTGCCAGTAGTACCCCCGGGACAAAGAATTACGAGCAGTACTTC	CASSTPGTKNYEQYF	.	.	TRBV19	TRBJ2-7
TGTGCCAGCAGCTATACAGGGTATAATTCACCCCTCCACTTT	CASSYTGYNSPLHF	.	.	TRBV7-2	TRBJ1-6
TGTGCCAGCAGCTTGGGAATGGACTTTGAAGCTTTCTTT	CASSLGMDFEAFF	.	.	TRBV5-4	TRBJ1-1
TGTGCCAGTAGTATAGACTTAGCGGGCGCAGCCGGGGAGCAGTACTTC	CASSIDLAGAAGEQYF	TRBD2	few	TRBV19	TRBJ2-7
TGCAGTGCCTCCCCCGGAGATACGCAGTATTTT	CSASPGDTQYF	.	.	TRBV20-1	TRBJ2-3
TGTGCCAGCAGCTTCCCCCTAGCGGGAACAATGCCGATAAGCACAGATACGCAGTATTTT	CASSFPLAGTMPISTDTQYF	TRBD2	.	TRBV6-2/TRBV6-3	TRBJ2-3